The clone carrying this TCR beta chain has a handful of counts. Its antigen remains unidentified. This PCR relied on a set of 60 Vbeta primers and 13 Jbeta primers. The repertoire was sequenced with immunoSEQ multiplex PCR; TCRdb's copy has only in-frame clones and lacks some. The sample carries 130,000 to 150,000 clones, roughly 80% recorded once. This sample stems from a study of cytomegalovirus exposure and HLA in healthy donors. As for the study in general: Within an early data release were 65 million to 90 million unique TCRs drawn from HLA-typed donors.

Regarding the study as a whole: The study assumed roughly uniform donor sequencing depth for presence/absence analyses.

This CDR3 is built from 15 residues. V lost 1 base, J lost 4 bases, and 11 bases lay in between. Germline assignment: CDR1 LNHNV and CDR2 YYDKDF (reference sequence). The chain has TRBV15 and TRBJ2-1, with a possible D match to TRBD1 (6 bases). The sequenced material came from PBMCs. The TCR was taken from a woman between 35 and 50 years old in good health and CMV-seropositive. CDR3 sequence (DNA): TGTGCCACCAGCAGAGTGACAGGTTCTTACAATGAGCAGTTCTTC. Protein sequence: CATSRVTGSYNEQFF.